Described below is a single TCR beta chain sequence and its context. This receptor's antigen is unknown. It has no much larger one-base neighbor in the sample; base qualities were not kept. The same CDR3 also results from other DNA sequences found in this sample. CDR3 length: 15 amino acids, cysteine to phenylalanine. Here the CDR3 DNA is all that survives: 45 bases in frame from base 1. CDR1 and CDR2, per the germline V gene, are SGHTA and FQGNSA. Trimming costs V 4 bases and J 0 bases, and their ends lie 13 bases apart. Library creation used the immunoSEQ multiplex PCR assay. In TCRdb, the immuneACCESS table is reduced to in-frame sequences with V and J assigned. These tables do not hold every clone; where another copy was compared, an unresolved V gene accounts for under half, and the others remain unexplained. Here the sample has tens of thousands of clones; approximately 84% occur a single time. Of the sample, 38% falls within the top ten clones.

The sample comes from a study of control samples from healthy donors and cancer patients (dated by TCRdb to about 2020). Sequencing was done on a sample of PBMCs. Here the chain combines TRBV7-2 and TRBJ2-7; the D gene cannot be named for sure. This TCR was recovered from a man in his 70s with lung cancer. The DNA is TGTGCCAGCAGCTCGGACCCCATTAGCTCCTACGAGCAGTACTTC. Its protein product is CASSSDPISSYEQYF. Beyond the CDR3, the reference TRBV7-2 and TRBJ2-7 genes provide the residues; the full variable domain reads: GAGVSQSPSNKVTEKGKDVELRCDPISGHTALYWYRQSLGQGLEFLIYFQGNSAPDKSGLPSDRFSAERTGGSVSTLTIQRTQQEDSAVYLCASSSDPISSYEQYFGPGTRLTVT.